One and the same sample provided the 26 T cell receptor beta chains below, sequenced in a study of blood T cell repertoires in COVID-19. Produced via immunoSEQ multiplex PCR; TCRdb's table is partial and in-frame only. The sample holds around 250,000 clones; about 80% are singletons and the top ten take roughly 3.2%. Sequenced sample: PBMCs or T cells enriched from blood (not recorded which). Receptors were obtained from a middle-aged man who had recovered from COVID-19.

The V call is TRBV29-1, the J call TRBJ2-2; D is ambiguous. CDR3 length: 12 amino acids. V was cut by 7 bases and J by 2 bases, with 8 bases left in between. Germline V CDR1 and CDR2: SQVTM, ANQGSEA. CDR3 residues: CSGGPNTGELFF. The DNA of the CDR3 is TGCAGCGGGGGTCCAAACACCGGGGAGCTGTTTTTT.

V gene TRBV5-1 combines with J gene TRBJ1-2, with 8 bases matching TRBD1. V shed 4 bases and J 8 bases; nucleotides not matched to a gene: 7. Germline V gene lookup returns CDR1 SGHRS and CDR2 YFSETQ. The CDR3 loop spans 13 amino acids. CDR3 DNA sequence: TGCGCCAGCAGCCGGGGACAGGAGAAAGGCTACACCTTC. Translation gives CASSRGQEKGYTF.

This clone was detected only once. The rearrangement uses TRBV9 and TRBJ2-3, with a weak D call TRBD2 (5 bases). V was pared by 0 bases and J by 5 bases, with 13 bases between. Germline CDR1 SGDLS, CDR2 YYNGEE. The CDR3 extends over 15 amino acids. The CDR3 region is CASSVAAGPQDTQYF. In DNA form, the CDR3 reads TGTGCCAGCAGCGTAGCGGCGGGTCCCCAAGATACGCAGTATTTT.

The rearrangement links TRBV19 to TRBJ2-5; D gene ambiguous. Trimming pared 6 bases from V and 5 bases from J, leaving 7 bases between. CDR1 and CDR2 (germline): LNHDA, SQIVND (reference sequence). The CDR3 loop spans 11 amino acids. CDR3 residues: CASSQAETQYF. The CDR3, as DNA: TGTGCCAGTAGCCAAGCCGAGACCCAGTACTTC.

This chain links TRBV30 with TRBJ1-2, with TRBD1 as a possible D gene (5 bases). This CDR3 is built from 13 residues. From germline, CDR1 is GTSNPN and CDR2 SVGIG (reference sequence). Trimming stripped 2 bases from V and 4 bases from J, with 11 bases between. The CDR3 sequence is CAWSYGGGYGYTF. The CDR3 region has the DNA TGTGCCTGGAGTTACGGGGGGGGCTATGGCTACACCTTC.

As DNA, the CDR3 is TGTGCCTTACAGGGTGGCACTGAAGCTTTCTTT. It is translated as CALQGGTEAFF. The J gene is TRBJ1-1, the V gene TRBV30; weak D call: TRBD1 (6 bases). CDR1 GTSNPN and CDR2 SVGIG come from the germline V gene (reference sequence). The CDR3 totals 11 residues. V lost 7 bases and J lost 4, with 10 bases in between.

The chain recombines TRBV11-3 with TRBJ2-7; 7 nucleotides align to TRBD1. The CDR3 runs to 14 residues. Germline trimming cut 3 bases from V and 0 bases from J; bases unmatched to any gene: 2. CDR1 is SGHNT, CDR2 YENEEA, per germline. CDR3 sequence (DNA): TGTGCCAGCAGCTTCCGGGACAGCTCCTACGAGCAGTACTTC. Amino acids: CASSFRDSSYEQYF.

The chain is built from TRBV5-1 and TRBJ1-6; D is undetermined. The CDR3 runs 14 residues. The V gene lost 3 bases and the J gene lost 9 bases, with 13 bases spanning the gap. Germline V gene sequence: CDR1 SGHRS, CDR2 YFSETQ. The CDR3 DNA reads TGCGCCAGCAGCTCCACGGAGGGTAGTTCACCCCTCCACTTT. Its protein is CASSSTEGSSPLHF.

The chain links TRBV6-2 or TRBV6-3 to TRBJ1-2; a possible D gene is TRBD1 (5 bases). CDR1 is MNHEY and CDR2 is SVGEGT in the germline V gene. This CDR3 contains 14 residues. V gave up 5 bases and J gave up 2 bases, with 12 bases separating them. CDR3 sequence: CASSLSRGNYGYTF. In nucleotides, the CDR3 is TGTGCCAGCAGTCTATCCCGGGGGAACTATGGCTACACCTTC.

The V call is TRBV21-1, the J call TRBJ1-1; the table calls TRBD1, which could not be checked here. TRBV21-1 is annotated as a pseudogene. The CDR3 spans 13 residues. The CDR3 nucleotides read TGTGCCAGCAGCAAAGGCCTGGCAGATGAAGCTTTCTTT. Encoded protein: CASSKGLADEAFF.

This clone was detected a few times. The J gene is TRBJ1-5, the V gene TRBV18; the match to TRBD1 covers 9 bases. The V segment lost 2 bases and the J segment 0 bases; nucleotides outside the gene matches: 8. Germline CDR1 reads KGHSH; CDR2 reads LQKENI. The CDR3 is made up of 18 amino acids. The CDR3 here is CASSPTVQGAVSNQPQHF. CDR3 DNA sequence: TGTGCCAGCTCACCAACCGTACAGGGGGCGGTTAGCAATCAGCCCCAGCATTTT.

This chain connects TRBV9 to TRBJ2-3; perhaps TRBD2 as D (6 bases). The CDR3 sequence is 15 residues long. Trimming cost V 3 bases and J 2 bases, with 13 bases left between them. CDR1 and CDR2 from the germline V gene are SGDLS and YYNGEE. CDR3 sequence: CASSASGPTTDTQYF. The CDR3 DNA reads as TGTGCCAGCAGCGCCAGCGGGCCCACCACAGATACGCAGTATTTT.

This sequence joins TRBV9 and TRBJ2-1, with D unclear. V lost 0 bases to trimming and J lost 8 bases, with 9 bases between them. Germline CDR1 SGDLS, CDR2 YYNGEE. This CDR3 region has 13 residues. The chain's CDR3 is CASSVDPGYEQFF. The CDR3 nucleotides read TGTGCCAGCAGCGTAGACCCCGGGTATGAGCAGTTCTTC.

The chain recombines TRBV3-1 (or the pseudogene TRBV3-2) with TRBJ1-1, with 9 bases that match TRBD1. Germline CDR1 and CDR2: LGHDT and YNNKEL (reference sequence). The CDR3 contains 16 residues. Unmatched junction bases numbered 9, after V lost 0 bases and J lost 7 bases. CDR3 region: CASSQERTGARGEAFF. The DNA for the CDR3 is TGTGCCAGCAGCCAAGAGAGGACAGGGGCCAGGGGTGAAGCTTTCTTT.

The CDR3 is CASSLGGPVQVEQFF. For the CDR3, the DNA is TGTGCCAGCAGCTTAGGGGGTCCGGTACAGGTTGAGCAGTTCTTC. The V and J genes are TRBV13 and TRBJ2-1; perhaps TRBD1 as D (5 bases). The CDR3 extends over 15 amino acids. From germline, CDR1 is PRHDT and CDR2 FYEKMQ (reference sequence). V gave up 0 bases and J gave up 9 bases, with 15 bases separating them.

This CDR3 is CASSLGVGGEQFF. Here the CDR3 DNA reads TGTGCCAGCAGCTTGGGAGTGGGGGGTGAGCAGTTCTTC. V gene TRBV11-2 combines with J gene TRBJ2-1; D is perhaps TRBD2 (6 bases). This CDR3 region has 13 residues. V lost 3 bases, J lost 9 bases, and 12 bases lay in between. Germline CDR1 is SGHAT and CDR2 is FQNNGV.

Remarks on this clone: Other nucleotide sequences in the sample specify the same CDR3. The rearrangement joins TRBV28 to TRBJ1-1; D not resolved. The germline V gene has CDR1 MDHEN and CDR2 SYDVKM. The CDR3 is made up of 13 amino acids. Trimming stripped 2 bases from V and 7 bases from J, with 11 bases between. The CDR3 loop reads CASSLGGLLEAFF. The CDR3 coding sequence is TGTGCCAGCAGTTTAGGAGGTCTTCTTGAAGCTTTCTTT.

The V gene is TRBV6-1, the J gene TRBJ2-7; tentative D call: TRBD1 (5 bases). CDR1 is MNHNS, CDR2 SASEGT, per germline. The CDR3 consists of 15 residues. Trimming removed 0 bases from V and 4 bases from J, with 13 bases in between. CDR3 residues: CASSEAQGVAYEQYF. The DNA of the CDR3 is TGTGCCAGCAGTGAAGCGCAAGGGGTTGCTTACGAGCAGTACTTC.

The V gene is TRBV7-2, the J gene TRBJ2-3; 9 bases agree with TRBD2. J lost 2 bases, V lost 3 bases, and 6 bases had no gene match. The CDR3 consists of 16 residues. Germline-derived CDR1 and CDR2 are SGHTA and FQGNSA. DNA of the CDR3: TGTGCCAGCAGCTTGGTAGCGGGAGTTACCACAGATACGCAGTATTTT. It translates to CASSLVAGVTTDTQYF.

J is TRBJ2-5 and V is TRBV27, with D possibly being TRBD2 (5 bases). The CDR3 runs 13 residues. The V gene's germline CDR1 is MNHEY and CDR2 SMNVEV (reference sequence). Trimming removed 5 bases from V and 5 bases from J, with 12 bases in between. CDR3 amino acids: CASSGGYGETQYF. CDR3 in DNA: TGTGCCAGCAGTGGCGGGTATGGCGAGACCCAGTACTTC.

The chain links TRBV30 to TRBJ2-5; 8 bases agree with TRBD2. Germline loops: CDR1 GTSNPN, CDR2 SVGIG (reference sequence). The CDR3 contains 15 residues. V lost 0 bases and J lost 4; bases outside the gene matches: 7. Here the CDR3 DNA reads TGTGCCTGGAGTGTAGGGCTAGCGGGTTCAGAGACCCAGTACTTC. Amino acids: CAWSVGLAGSETQYF.

This clone was seen a single time. The chain links TRBV7-2 to TRBJ1-6; tentatively, D is TRBD1 (6 bases). Germline CDR1 SGHTA, CDR2 FQGNSA. V was cut by 6 bases and J by 10 bases, with 19 bases left in between. The CDR3 is made up of 15 amino acids. The CDR3 DNA reads as TGTGCCAGCAGTCAGGGGAAGAGAGGCGGCTCACCCCTCCACTTT. It specifies CASSQGKRGGSPLHF.

V is TRBV14 and J is TRBJ1-4; D remains ambiguous. V lost 5 bases and J lost 8, with 15 bases in between. This CDR3 is built from 14 residues. CDR1 is SGHDN and CDR2 is FVKESK in the germline V gene. The CDR3 spells CASSDPGSYEKLFF. In nucleotides, the CDR3 is TGTGCCAGCAGCGACCCGGGGAGTTACGAAAAACTGTTTTTT. Full variable domain (rest looked up from reference TRBV14 and TRBJ1-4): EAGVTQFPSHSVIEKGQTVTLRCDPISGHDNLYWYRRVMGKEIKFLLHFVKESKQDESGMPNNRFLAERTGGTYSTLKVQPAELEDSGVYFCASSDPGSYEKLFFGSGTQLSVL.

V is TRBV6-1 and J is TRBJ2-7; D is perhaps TRBD1 (6 bases). Germline CDR1 and CDR2: MNHNS and SASEGT. The CDR3 totals 14 residues. Trimming stripped 3 bases from V and 1 base from J, with 10 bases between. The CDR3 DNA sequence: TGTGCCAGCAGTGAGCCGAGGGGGTCCTACGAGCAGTACTTC. This codes for CASSEPRGSYEQYF.

The rearrangement links TRBV4-1 to TRBJ2-2; D call uncertain. Trimming stripped 6 bases from V and 4 bases from J, with 9 bases between. CDR1 MGHRA and CDR2 YSYEKL come from the germline V gene. The CDR3 sequence is 13 residues long. The CDR3 region has the DNA TGCGCCAGCAGTCTAGAAATCACCGGGGAGCTGTTTTTT. It encodes CASSLEITGELFF.

This chain connects TRBV5-1 to TRBJ2-7; 7 bases map to TRBD1. The CDR3 covers 13 residues. Germline lookup yields CDR1 SGHRS and CDR2 YFSETQ. V shed 4 bases, J shed 6 bases, and the junction held 7 bases outside the gene matches. The CDR3 DNA reads as TGCGCCAGCAGCACCCTACAGGGGCCCGAGCAGTACTTC. It encodes CASSTLQGPEQYF.